The 25 T cell receptor beta chains below all came from one sample that was sequenced in a study of cytomegalovirus exposure and HLA in healthy donors. PCR involved 60 Vbeta and 13 Jbeta primers. Clones were read by immunoSEQ multiplex PCR, and TCRdb kept only the in-frame ones, dropping some. The sample has 150,000 to 200,000 clones, over 60% seen once; the top ten hold just over 3%. Sequencing was performed on PBMCs. The receptors come from a woman aged 40 to 50 in good health and CMV-seronegative.

This rearrangement joins TRBV10-3 to TRBJ1-2; a possible D gene is TRBD1 (5 bases). The CDR3 has 15 amino acids. CDR1 and CDR2 (germline): ENHRY, SYGVKD. The V end was cut by 8 bases, the J end by 3 bases, with 19 bases between. CDR3 in DNA: TGTGCCATCTCGACCGCCAACGGGGGTTACTATGGCTACACCTTC. Translated: CAISTANGGYYGYTF.

The J gene is TRBJ2-3, the V gene TRBV2; 10 nucleotides agree with TRBD2. Germline lookup yields CDR1 SNHLY and CDR2 FYNNEI. The J segment lost 6 bases and the V segment lost 8 bases, leaving 11 bases of the junction unmatched. The CDR3 totals 15 residues. In nucleotides, the CDR3 is TGTGCCAGCGGTCGAGCGGGGGGGCTGGGGGATACGCAGTATTTT. Its translation is CASGRAGGLGDTQYF.

The chain recombines TRBV7-9 with TRBJ2-1; D gene unclear. This CDR3 contains 13 residues. V was cut by 2 bases and J by 8 bases, with 10 bases left in between. Germline assignment: CDR1 SEHNR and CDR2 FQNEAQ (reference sequence). Written as DNA, the CDR3 is TGTGCCAGCAGCTTAAGAGGAGTCGATGAGCAGTTCTTC. Its protein is CASSLRGVDEQFF.

This chain links TRBV5-1 with TRBJ2-1, with D possibly TRBD1 on 6 matching bases. The CDR3 length is 15 residues. Germline V CDR1 and CDR2: SGHRS, YFSETQ. The V end was cut by 2 bases, the J end by 1 base, with 10 bases between. This CDR3 reads CASSLGGASYNEQFF. CDR3 nucleotides: TGCGCCAGCAGCTTAGGGGGAGCTTCCTACAATGAGCAGTTCTTC. Full variable domain (rest looked up from reference TRBV5-1 and TRBJ2-1): KAGVTQTPRYLIKTRGQQVTLSCSPISGHRSVSWYQQTPGQGLQFLFEYFSETQRNKGNFPGRFSGRQFSNSRSEMNVSTLELGDSALYLCASSLGGASYNEQFFGPGTRLTVL.

This clone was detected only once. V is TRBV5-1 and J is TRBJ2-5; D call uncertain. The ends were cut back, 1 base at V and 0 bases at J, with 7 bases in the middle. CDR3 length: 14 amino acids. CDR1 and CDR2 from the germline V gene are SGHRS and YFSETQ. The CDR3 spells CASSLMSYQETQYF. CDR3 bases: TGCGCCAGCAGCTTGATGTCGTACCAAGAGACCCAGTACTTC.

The chain recombines TRBV28 with TRBJ1-5; TRBD1 matches at 12 bases. The germline CDR1 and CDR2 sequences are MDHEN and SYDVKM. This CDR3 is built from 17 residues. V trimming: 5 bases; J trimming: 0 bases; junction bases outside the gene matches: 5. CDR3 sequence reads: CASSPGTGGHSNQPQHF. DNA of the CDR3: TGTGCCAGCAGTCCGGGGACAGGGGGCCATAGCAATCAGCCCCAGCATTTT.

Only one count was recorded for this clone. The chain couples TRBV6-1 to TRBJ1-2, with 7 nucleotides matching TRBD1. Trimming removed 7 bases from V and 4 bases from J; junction bases left unmatched: 9. CDR3 length: 14 residues. CDR1 and CDR2 (germline): MNHNS, SASEGT. DNA for the CDR3: TGTGCCAGCAATAACAGGGGTTCGGGCTATGGCTACACCTTC. Translated: CASNNRGSGYGYTF.

The chain employs TRBV6-1 and TRBJ2-5; the D is unclear. The V and J ends lost 0 bases and 7 bases respectively, with 15 bases between them. The CDR3 extends over 15 amino acids. From germline, CDR1 is MNHNS and CDR2 SASEGT. In nucleotides, the CDR3 is TGTGCCAGCAGTGAAGCCCCGTGGAGCTCTGGGACCCAGTACTTC. Encoded protein: CASSEAPWSSGTQYF.

V and J are TRBV7-8 and TRBJ1-1, with D possibly being TRBD1 (6 bases). Germline-derived CDR1 and CDR2 are SGHVS and FQNEAQ. The CDR3 has 17 amino acids. With 5 bases removed from V and 5 bases from J, the gap between germline ends came to 24 bases. The CDR3 here is CASSPRYQNQGPTEAFF. The CDR3 nucleotides read TGTGCCAGCAGCCCTCGATACCAAAATCAGGGGCCAACTGAAGCTTTCTTT.

The chain carries TRBV19 and TRBJ1-2, with TRBD1 matching over 7 bases. The CDR3 has 13 residues. Germline V gene data show CDR1 as LNHDA and CDR2 as SQIVND (reference sequence). With 4 bases clipped from V and 5 bases from J, the junction kept 4 bases outside the gene matches. CDR3 DNA sequence: TGTGCCAGTAGTACGACAGGGTTGTATGGCTACACCTTC. It specifies CASSTTGLYGYTF.

This rearrangement joins TRBV6-5 to TRBJ1-1, with D tentatively TRBD1 (6 bases). CDR1 is MNHEY and CDR2 is SVGAGI in the germline V gene. V was cut by 3 bases and J by 11 bases, with 25 bases left in between. The CDR3 contains 16 residues. The DNA for the CDR3 is TGTGCCAGCAGTTATTCGGCGGGGGGGCTTACATACTCCGCTTTCTTT. Its translation is CASSYSAGGLTYSAFF.

This clone was seen a few times. The chain combines TRBV4-1 with TRBJ1-3; TRBD1 agrees at 10 bases. V shed 2 bases, J shed 3 bases, and the junction held 4 bases outside the gene matches. CDR1 and CDR2 (germline): MGHRA, YSYEKL. The CDR3 extends over 16 amino acids. For the CDR3, the DNA is TGCGCCAGCAGCCAAAGACAGGGGGCGCGTGGAAACACCATATATTTT. Translating gives CASSQRQGARGNTIYF.

The V call is TRBV7-9, the J call TRBJ2-2; weak D call: TRBD2 (6 bases). The germline CDR1 and CDR2 sequences are SEHNR and FQNEAQ (reference sequence). V lost 0 bases and J 2 bases, leaving 7 bases between the germline ends. The CDR3 has 15 amino acids. Here the CDR3 reads CASSLASGNTGELFF. In nucleotides, the CDR3 is TGTGCCAGCAGCTTAGCTAGCGGTAACACCGGGGAGCTGTTTTTT.

The rearrangement uses TRBV5-6 and TRBJ1-3; a weak D match, TRBD1 (5 bases). Between the trimmed V and J ends, which lost 4 bases and 0 bases, there was a span of 11 bases. The CDR3 sequence is 15 residues long. Germline lookup yields CDR1 SGHDT and CDR2 YYEEEE. The CDR3 sequence is CASSLGRSSGNTIYF. CDR3 in DNA: TGTGCCAGCAGCCTGGGACGGAGCTCTGGAAACACCATATATTTT.

The genes are TRBV9 and TRBJ1-1; weak D call: TRBD1 (5 bases). The CDR3 covers 16 residues. Germline V gene data show CDR1 as SGDLS and CDR2 as YYNGEE. The V end lost 3 bases, the J end lost 1 base, and 16 bases lay between the germline ends. The CDR3 protein is CASSGALSTGNTEAFF. The DNA of the CDR3 is TGTGCCAGCAGCGGGGCTCTTAGTACAGGGAACACTGAAGCTTTCTTT.

The chain employs TRBV6-1 and TRBJ1-4; tentative D call: TRBD1 (5 bases). CDR3 length: 14 residues. Germline lookup yields CDR1 MNHNS and CDR2 SASEGT. V dropped 8 bases and J dropped 2 bases, with 12 bases sitting between them. The CDR3 DNA reads TGTGCCAGCGCGCCGGGACTGACTAATGAAAAACTGTTTTTT. It translates to CASAPGLTNEKLFF.

This clone was detected a few times. The J gene is TRBJ1-2, the V gene TRBV6-1, with D possibly being TRBD1 (6 bases). Trimming cost V 0 bases and J 8 bases, with 19 bases left between them. In germline, CDR1 is MNHNS, CDR2 SASEGT. The CDR3 totals 16 residues. The CDR3 bases are TGTGCCAGCAGTGAAGCGCTTCAGGGGCGTCGGCTCGGCTACACCTTC. Translated: CASSEALQGRRLGYTF.

The chain is built from TRBV15 and TRBJ1-3, with 10 bases that match TRBD1. The V and J ends lost 4 bases and 4 bases, in that order; junction bases with no gene match: 4. Germline CDR1 LNHNV, CDR2 YYDKDF (reference sequence). The CDR3 contains 15 residues. This CDR3 is CATSKGQGGGNTIYF. CDR3 DNA sequence: TGTGCCACCAGCAAAGGACAGGGGGGAGGAAACACCATATATTTT.

The chain combines TRBV5-1 with TRBJ1-2, with no clear D. Trimming removed 0 bases from V and 6 bases from J, with 15 bases in between. The CDR3 sequence is 15 residues long. Germline V gives CDR1 SGHRS, CDR2 YFSETQ. CDR3 nucleotides: TGCGCCAGCAGCTTGGACGGGGTGGGCCTTAATGGCTACACCTTC. Residues: CASSLDGVGLNGYTF. Full variable domain (rest looked up from reference TRBV5-1 and TRBJ1-2): KAGVTQTPRYLIKTRGQQVTLSCSPISGHRSVSWYQQTPGQGLQFLFEYFSETQRNKGNFPGRFSGRQFSNSRSEMNVSTLELGDSALYLCASSLDGVGLNGYTFGSGTRLTVV.

In its sample, this clone was seen once. The rearrangement joins TRBV2 to TRBJ1-2; no clear D gene. The CDR3 loop spans 10 amino acids. Germline V gives CDR1 SNHLY, CDR2 FYNNEI. Trimming pared 6 bases from V and 8 bases from J, leaving 7 bases between. The DNA of the CDR3 is TGTGCCAGCAGGAATGAGGGCTACACCTTC. It is translated as CASRNEGYTF.

A word on this clone: One junction end does not reproduce the germline sequence, and a read error may be involved. V gene TRBV6-6 combines with J gene TRBJ1-3; TRBD1 matches 9 bases. This CDR3 has 16 amino acids. Germline values: CDR1 MNHNY, CDR2 SVGAGI (reference sequence). The CDR3 region is CASSLLGTGSANTIYF. The CDR3 DNA follows: TGTGCCAGCAGTCTATTGGGGACAGGGTCTGCAAACACCATATATTTT.

The V call is TRBV7-9, the J call TRBJ2-5; D gene uncertain. V was cut by 1 base and J by 2 bases, with 8 bases left in between. Germline assignment: CDR1 SEHNR and CDR2 FQNEAQ (reference sequence). The CDR3 is 14 amino acids. The CDR3 loop reads CASSLVAQQETQYF. Written as DNA, the CDR3 is TGTGCCAGCAGCTTAGTTGCCCAGCAAGAGACCCAGTACTTC. Complete variable domain (other parts from reference TRBV7-9 and TRBJ2-5): DTGVSQNPRHKITKRGQNVTFRCDPISEHNRLYWYRQTLGQGPEFLTYFQNEAQLEKSRLLSDRFSAERPKGSFSTLEIQRTEQGDSAMYLCASSLVAQQETQYFGPGTRLLVL.

This chain uses TRBV15 with TRBJ2-7; D gene ambiguous. The V and J ends lost 2 bases and 2 bases respectively, with 16 bases between them. The CDR3 contains 16 residues. The germline gives CDR1 LNHNV, CDR2 YYDKDF (reference sequence). The DNA for the CDR3 is TGTGCCACCAGCAGATCCCGAGACTTACTACCCTACGAGCAGTACTTC. Its translation is CATSRSRDLLPYEQYF.

Only one count was recorded for this clone. V gene TRBV6-1 combines with J gene TRBJ2-3; 11 bases match TRBD2. CDR1 and CDR2 from the germline V gene are MNHNS and SASEGT. Trimming at V came to 2 bases and at J to 4 bases, leaving 2 bases not matched to a gene. The CDR3 runs 15 residues. CDR3 in DNA: TGTGCCAGCAGTGAATTTAGCGGGGGGGCAGATACGCAGTATTTT. It yields the protein CASSEFSGGADTQYF.

This clone was seen a handful of times. J is TRBJ1-6 and V is TRBV7-9; D not certain. CDR1 is SEHNR, CDR2 FQNEAQ, per germline (reference sequence). Trimming cost V 1 base and J 8 bases, with 9 bases left between them. The CDR3 length is 14 residues. CDR3 region: CASSLESEYSPLHF. CDR3 coding DNA: TGTGCCAGCAGCTTAGAGTCCGAGTATTCACCCCTCCACTTT.